These 20 T cell receptor beta chains originate from one sample sequenced in a study of Graves' ophthalmopathy and Graves' hyperthyroidism. TCR beta CDR3 amplification used RNA transcripts. HTBI-primed first-round RT-PCR preceded second-round multiplex PCR. TCRdb reprocessed the multiplex PCR reads via MiXCR and lists one record per CDR3 protein. The sample contains over 150,000 distinct CDR3 sequences, approximately 40% of which appear only once. Source material: peripheral blood. These receptors originate from a woman aged 40 to 50 with Graves' ophthalmopathy.

This clonotype has at least ten counts. The chain has TRBV11-3 and TRBJ2-2; D not certain. Germline lookup yields CDR1 SGHNT and CDR2 YENEEA. Trimming stripped 5 bases from V and 4 bases from J, with 8 bases between. The CDR3 is 13 residues long. CDR3 protein: CASSTVSTGELFF. The CDR3 region has the DNA TGTGCCAGCAGCACCGTCAGCACCGGGGAGCTGTTTTTT.

The CDR3 protein is CASSYGAGTVNTIYF. CDR3 in DNA: TGTGCCAGCAGTTACGGGGCAGGAACTGTAAACACCATATATTTT. V is TRBV6-4 and J is TRBJ1-3; possible D gene TRBD1, 5 bases. Looked up from germline, CDR1 is MRHNA and CDR2 is SNTAGT. V lost 5 bases and J lost 6, with 17 bases in between. This CDR3 has 15 amino acids.

This clonotype was seen ten or more times. V and J are TRBV6-5 and TRBJ1-3; 8 nucleotides match TRBD1. V lost 7 bases to trimming and J lost 4 bases; unmatched junction nucleotides: 6. CDR1 is MNHEY and CDR2 is SVGAGI in the germline V gene. The CDR3 extends over 14 amino acids. The chain's CDR3 is CASTGGAEGNTIYF. The CDR3 DNA reads as TGTGCCAGCACAGGGGGCGCTGAGGGAAACACCATATATTTT.

The chain joins TRBV6-5 to TRBJ1-6, with 11 bases fitting TRBD1. The V gene end was trimmed by 2 bases and the J gene end by 8 bases; junction bases not matched to a gene: 2. There are 15 residues in the CDR3. The germline CDR1 and CDR2 sequences are MNHEY and SVGAGI. CDR3 loop: CASSYGGQGDSPLHF. CDR3 coding DNA: TGTGCCAGCAGTTACGGGGGACAGGGGGATTCACCCCTCCACTTT.

This clonotype has a count of ten or more. The chain carries TRBV9 and TRBJ2-7, with TRBD1 matching 9 bases. V lost 3 bases, J lost 1 base, and 8 bases stayed unmatched. CDR3 size: 16 residues. From germline, CDR1 is SGDLS and CDR2 YYNGEE. Written as DNA, the CDR3 is TGTGCCAGCAGCGGGGGAGTAGGACAGGGGTCCTACGAGCAGTACTTC. Amino acid sequence: CASSGGVGQGSYEQYF.

The sample holds many counts of this clonotype. The genes are TRBV5-1 and TRBJ1-1; the D gene is possibly TRBD1 (6 bases). The CDR3 has 16 residues. The V gene's germline CDR1 is SGHRS and CDR2 YFSETQ. Trimming took off 0 bases at V and 5 bases at J, with 17 bases between the two ends. The CDR3 is CASSLAGGTKGTEAFF. CDR3 in DNA: TGCGCCAGCAGCTTGGCCGGCGGGACAAAAGGTACTGAAGCTTTCTTT.

This clonotype was detected many times. The chain uses TRBV7-9 and TRBJ1-1; no clear D gene. V was clipped by 3 bases and J by 1 base, with 9 bases between them. The CDR3 extends over 14 amino acids. CDR1 and CDR2 from the germline V gene are SEHNR and FQNEAQ (reference sequence). The CDR3 sequence: CASSFNQENTEAFF. The CDR3 nucleotides are TGTGCCAGCAGCTTTAATCAGGAGAACACTGAAGCTTTCTTT.

The table lists this clonotype with many counts. The chain uses TRBV2 and TRBJ1-6; D is ambiguous. V was trimmed by 4 bases and J by 7 bases, leaving 5 bases between them. Per germline, CDR1 SNHLY and CDR2 FYNNEI. CDR3 length: 12 amino acids. The CDR3 sequence: CASSVFNSPLHF. CDR3 bases: TGTGCCAGCAGTGTGTTCAATTCACCCCTCCACTTT. Drawing the rest from reference TRBV2 and TRBJ1-6, the complete variable domain is EPEVTQTPSHQVTQMGQEVILRCVPISNHLYFYWYRQILGQKVEFLVSFYNNEISEKSEIFDDQFSVERPDGSNFTLKIRSTKLEDSAMYFCASSVFNSPLHFGNGTRLTVT.

This clonotype was seen a handful of times. The V gene is TRBV6-1, the J gene TRBJ2-2; D gene uncertain. Germline V CDR1 and CDR2: MNHNS, SASEGT. V shed 1 base and J shed 2 bases, with 8 bases lying between them. The CDR3 has 15 amino acids. The CDR3 loop is CASSEGQANTGELFF. The CDR3 nucleotides are TGTGCCAGCAGTGAAGGTCAGGCCAACACCGGGGAGCTGTTTTTT.

This clonotype was seen ten or more times. The chain has TRBV6-2 or TRBV6-3 and TRBJ2-4, with D tentatively TRBD1 (7 bases). The V gene lost 10 bases and the J gene lost 0 bases, with 22 bases spanning the gap. Germline assignment: CDR1 MNHEY and CDR2 SVGEGT. The length of the CDR3 is 17 residues. The CDR3 DNA sequence: TGTGCCACCGCGGGACAGCCTACTCATCTAGCCAAAAACATTCAGTACTTC. Translation gives CATAGQPTHLAKNIQYF.

This chain joins TRBV6-2 or TRBV6-3 and TRBJ1-5; D uncertain. The V end was cut by 2 bases, the J end by 0 bases, with 8 bases between. This CDR3 spans 15 amino acids. Germline assignment: CDR1 MNHEY and CDR2 SVGEGT. The CDR3 protein is CASSYGSISNQPQHF. The CDR3 DNA reads TGTGCCAGCAGTTACGGGTCGATTAGCAATCAGCCCCAGCATTTT.

The chain uses TRBV20-1 and TRBJ2-5; TRBD2 matches at 12 bases. Per the germline V gene, CDR1 is DFQATT and CDR2 is SNEGSKA (reference sequence). The CDR3 spans 13 residues. After removal of 4 bases from V and 7 bases from J, the junction contained 4 bases not matched to a gene. The CDR3, as DNA: TGCAGTGCTACTGGACTAGCGGGAATGACCCAGTACTTC. Protein: CSATGLAGMTQYF.

On this clonotype itself: One end of the junction is discordant with germline, which a read error may explain. V and J are TRBV6-2 or TRBV6-3 and TRBJ2-7; 8 bases map to TRBD2. CDR3 length: 13 amino acids. CDR1 is MNHEY, CDR2 SVGEGT, per germline. CDR3 bases: TGCGCCAGCATCCCCAGCGGGAGCTACGAGCAGTACTTC. This gives the protein CASIPSGSYEQYF.

This clonotype came up many times. The V and J genes are TRBV5-5 and TRBJ1-1, with D perhaps matching TRBD1 (6 bases). V was clipped by 0 bases and J by 4 bases, with 10 bases between them. Germline V lookup: CDR1 SGHKS, CDR2 YYEKEE (reference sequence). The CDR3 sequence is 14 residues long. CDR3 loop: CASSLGTVLTEAFF. The CDR3 nucleotides are TGTGCCAGCAGCTTGGGGACAGTCCTCACTGAAGCTTTCTTT.

The rearrangement joins TRBV20-1 to TRBJ2-5; 7 bases are a match to TRBD2. The CDR3 spans 14 residues. J lost 7 bases, V lost 3 bases, and 11 bases had no gene match. Germline lookup yields CDR1 DFQATT and CDR2 SNEGSKA (reference sequence). The CDR3 coding sequence is TGCAGTGCTAGTCAGCGGGGACGAGGCGGGACCCAGTACTTC. Protein sequence: CSASQRGRGGTQYF.

The table lists this clonotype with a count of one. The CDR3 spells CSAILTGVGAGYTF. CDR3 sequence (DNA): TGCAGCGCGATATTGACAGGGGTTGGTGCTGGCTACACCTTC. The chain employs TRBV29-1 and TRBJ1-2; 8 bases line up with TRBD1. The CDR3 spans 14 residues. V lost 7 bases to trimming and J lost 7 bases; unmatched junction nucleotides: 14. Germline V gene lookup returns CDR1 SQVTM and CDR2 ANQGSEA.

This clonotype was observed many times. Written as DNA, the CDR3 is TGTGCCAGCGGGACAGGGGGCGCGACGGGGGGTCAGCCCCAGCATTTT. Translating it yields CASGTGGATGGQPQHF. This chain joins TRBV27 and TRBJ1-5; 12 bases map to TRBD1. V lost 8 bases, J lost 6 bases, and 11 bases stayed unmatched. The CDR3 runs 16 residues. Germline CDR1 is MNHEY and CDR2 is SMNVEV (reference sequence).

This clonotype was counted many times. The chain carries TRBV6-5 and TRBJ2-7; D unclear. V gave up 2 bases and J gave up 3 bases, with 14 bases separating them. The CDR3 length is 15 residues. Germline-derived CDR1 and CDR2 are MNHEY and SVGAGI. The CDR3 sequence is CASSYPGTNHYEQYF. The CDR3, as DNA: TGTGCCAGCAGTTACCCGGGCACTAACCACTACGAGCAGTACTTC.

V is TRBV7-2 and J is TRBJ1-6; the D gene is possibly TRBD1 (6 bases). V lost 5 bases and J 13 bases, leaving 15 bases between the germline ends. The CDR3 spans 13 residues. In germline, CDR1 is SGHTA, CDR2 FQGNSA. The CDR3 is CASSPRGERPLHF. The CDR3, as DNA: TGTGCCAGCAGCCCTAGGGGGGAACGGCCCCTCCACTTT.

Many counts were recorded for this clonotype. The gene calls are TRBV6-2 or TRBV6-3 and TRBJ2-7; 9 positions match TRBD2. The CDR3 loop spans 13 amino acids. Germline V lookup: CDR1 MNHEY, CDR2 SVGEGT. V lost 8 bases, J lost 7 bases, and 9 bases stayed unmatched. The CDR3 DNA follows: TGTGCCAGCGGAGCTAGCGGGATGGGGGAGCAGTACTTC. This gives the protein CASGASGMGEQYF.